This TCR beta chain was captured by sequencing in a study of Graves' ophthalmopathy and Graves' hyperthyroidism. Study information: Stable hyperthyroidism referred to disease that showed no ophthalmopathy within 18 months of follow-up.

This clonotype has ten or more counts. Its cognate antigen is unknown. Beta-chain TCR CDR3 regions were amplified from RNA transcripts. HTBI primers were used in a first-round RT-PCR, which preceded a second-round multiplex PCR. TCRdb reprocessed the multiplex PCR reads with MiXCR, giving one entry per CDR3 protein. Among some 1.1 million distinct CDR3 sequences listed, approximately 35% were seen once. Study-wide findings and caveats: Discriminating ophthalmopathy from stable hyperthyroidism, a 13-signature model attained a sensitivity of about 88% and a specificity of just under 84%. The model predicted ophthalmopathy progression with roughly 70% sensitivity and 72.22% specificity.

The ends were cut back, 5 bases at V and 5 bases at J, with 14 bases in the middle. Germline V gene sequence: CDR1 SGHRS, CDR2 YFSETQ. The CDR3 is 14 residues long. Diagnostic conclusions were grounded in clinical symptoms, serum thyroxine, TRAb, thyroid ultrasound and orbital computed tomography. This clonotype was obtained from an adult man with Graves' hyperthyroidism. Sequencing was carried out using peripheral blood or thyroid tissue (not recorded which). V is TRBV5-1 and J is TRBJ1-5, with D uncertain. The CDR3 sequence: CASRQDLSDQPQHF. The CDR3 DNA reads TGCGCCAGCAGGCAAGACTTGTCCGATCAGCCCCAGCATTTT.